These 18 T cell receptor beta chains were all obtained from the same sample, sequenced in a study of radiotherapy plus CTLA-4 blockade in lung cancer. Sequencing was performed with immunoSEQ multiplex PCR; in TCRdb, only in-frame clones are kept and a portion is missing. The data hold 65,000 to 90,000 clones, with around 87% observed a single time. The starting material was peripheral blood, obtained from a patient treated with radiotherapy plus ipilimumab. These receptor sequences come from a human donor with non-small cell lung cancer who had stable disease on radiotherapy plus ipilimumab.

The chain links TRBV19 to TRBJ1-2; 9 bases are shared with TRBD1. Trimming took 5 bases from V and 3 from J; bases not matched to a gene: 7. Germline values: CDR1 LNHDA, CDR2 SQIVND (reference sequence). This CDR3 is 15 amino acids long. The DNA of the CDR3 is TGTGCCAGTAGTCCACTGACAGGGGGTTACTATGGCTACACCTTC. Protein product: CASSPLTGGYYGYTF.

The chain recombines TRBV30 with TRBJ2-7; D remains ambiguous. CDR1 and CDR2 (germline): GTSNPN, SVGIG (reference sequence). The V gene lost 3 bases and the J gene lost 6 bases, with 9 bases spanning the gap. The CDR3 is 11 residues long. CDR3 sequence: CAWSAMAEQYF. The DNA for the CDR3 is TGTGCCTGGAGCGCAATGGCCGAGCAGTACTTC.

This clone was detected a few times. V gene TRBV9 combines with J gene TRBJ2-3; possibly TRBD1 for D (5 bases). V shed 4 bases and J shed 4 bases, with 16 bases lying between them. Germline CDR1 and CDR2: SGDLS and YYNGEE. The CDR3 loop spans 15 amino acids. For the CDR3, the DNA is TGTGCCAGCAGCCAAGCTCAGGGTTTTTCAGATACGCAGTATTTT. This encodes CASSQAQGFSDTQYF. Based on the CDR3 plus reference TRBV9 and TRBJ2-3, the full variable domain is DSGVTQTPKHLITATGQRVTLRCSPRSGDLSVYWYQQSLDQGLQFLIQYYNGEERAKGNILERFSAQQFPDLHSELNLSSLELGDSALYFCASSQAQGFSDTQYFGPGTRLTVL.

V gene TRBV27 combines with J gene TRBJ2-2; 7 bases match TRBD1. Germline V gene lookup returns CDR1 MNHEY and CDR2 SMNVEV (reference sequence). Trimming removed 8 bases from V and 1 base from J; junction bases left unmatched: 10. This CDR3 is 16 amino acids long. This CDR3 is CASGRGQQLNTGELFF. CDR3 DNA sequence: TGTGCCAGCGGACGGGGACAGCAATTGAACACCGGGGAGCTGTTTTTT.

This chain joins TRBV10-3 and TRBJ1-5; TRBD1 matches 8 bases. Per germline, CDR1 ENHRY and CDR2 SYGVKD. J was trimmed by 6 bases and V by 7 bases; bases with no gene match: 8. There are 14 residues in the CDR3. The CDR3 DNA reads TGTGCCATCAAGGACAGGGTGGGAGGTCAGCCCCAGCATTTT. It encodes CAIKDRVGGQPQHF.

The V call is TRBV6-1, the J call TRBJ1-4, with D perhaps TRBD1 (5 bases). The CDR3 runs 14 residues. The germline CDR1 and CDR2 sequences are MNHNS and SASEGT. The V and J ends lost 6 bases and 7 bases respectively, with 15 bases between them. The DNA of the CDR3 is TGTGCCAGCAGCGAGAGGGGACGGAGTGAAAAACTGTTTTTT. This translates into CASSERGRSEKLFF.

The chain is built from TRBV6-5 and TRBJ1-2, with TRBD1 matching 11 bases. Trimming removed 5 bases from V and 1 base from J; junction bases left unmatched: 3. The length of the CDR3 is 15 residues. Looked up from germline, CDR1 is MNHEY and CDR2 is SVGAGI. CDR3 nucleotides: TGTGCCAGCAGTAAGGACAGGGGGCTTAACTATGGCTACACCTTC. Translated: CASSKDRGLNYGYTF.

V usage is TRBV9 and J usage is TRBJ2-1, with 8 bases identical to TRBD2. CDR1 and CDR2 from the germline V gene are SGDLS and YYNGEE. CDR3 size: 16 residues. V dropped 0 bases and J dropped 6; count of bases not matched to a gene: 8. The chain's CDR3 is CASSVGGSGAPNEQFF. The CDR3 DNA is TGTGCCAGCAGCGTAGGAGGTAGCGGGGCACCCAATGAGCAGTTCTTC.

This clone was seen only a few times. This chain uses TRBV5-4 with TRBJ2-1, with 12 positions matching TRBD2. Germline CDR1 and CDR2: SGHNT and YYREEE (reference sequence). The CDR3 has 15 residues. J lost 4 bases, V lost 5 bases, and 4 bases had no gene match. CDR3 sequence (DNA): TGTGCCAGCAGTTCCGGGACTAGCGGGTACAATGAGCAGTTCTTC. As protein: CASSSGTSGYNEQFF.

This rearrangement joins TRBV27 to TRBJ2-5; the D gene is possibly TRBD2 (6 bases). CDR3 length equals 15 residues. Germline V lookup: CDR1 MNHEY, CDR2 SMNVEV (reference sequence). The V end was cut by 6 bases, the J end by 2 bases, with 16 bases between. The CDR3 reads CASSPVGGRQETQYF. CDR3 in DNA: TGTGCCAGCAGCCCGGTGGGAGGACGGCAAGAGACCCAGTACTTC.

The gene calls are TRBV21-1 and TRBJ2-1; the table names TRBD1, a call not compared with the DNA. TRBV21-1 is reported as a pseudogene. The CDR3 length is 10 residues. As DNA, the CDR3 is TGTGCCAGCCCCAGGGGGAAAAAGTTCTTC. Protein: CASPRGKKFF.

The rearrangement joins TRBV5-1 to TRBJ2-5, with a weak D call TRBD2 (6 bases). The ends were cut back, 0 bases at V and 0 bases at J, with 15 bases in the middle. The germline CDR1 and CDR2 sequences are SGHRS and YFSETQ. The CDR3 has 17 amino acids. The CDR3 region has the DNA TGCGCCAGCAGCTTGGAAGCTTCGGGAGTATACCAAGAGACCCAGTACTTC. It yields the protein CASSLEASGVYQETQYF. The complete variable domain, with remaining parts taken from reference TRBV5-1 and TRBJ2-5, reads KAGVTQTPRYLIKTRGQQVTLSCSPISGHRSVSWYQQTPGQGLQFLFEYFSETQRNKGNFPGRFSGRQFSNSRSEMNVSTLELGDSALYLCASSLEASGVYQETQYFGPGTRLLVL.

The chain combines TRBV7-3 with TRBJ1-6; D not resolved. The V gene lost 3 bases and the J gene lost 7 bases, with 13 bases spanning the gap. Germline V gene sequence: CDR1 SGHTA, CDR2 FQGTGA. CDR3 length: 15 amino acids. The CDR3 is CASSFNGQQNSPLHF. For the CDR3, the DNA is TGTGCCAGCAGCTTCAATGGTCAGCAAAATTCACCCCTCCACTTT.

Turning to this clone: The same CDR3 arises from other DNA sequences in this sample as well. The chain couples TRBV5-1 to TRBJ1-5, with D possibly being TRBD1 (6 bases). V lost 1 base, J lost 4 bases, and 9 bases lay in between. CDR1 SGHRS and CDR2 YFSETQ come from the germline V gene. This CDR3 comprises 14 residues. This CDR3 is CASSLRGGNQPQHF. CDR3 DNA sequence: TGCGCCAGCAGCTTGAGAGGGGGAAATCAGCCCCAGCATTTT.

This sequence joins TRBV6-5 and TRBJ2-7, with 8 bases lining up with TRBD2. Germline V gives CDR1 MNHEY, CDR2 SVGAGI. This CDR3 has 12 amino acids. V lost 2 bases, J lost 7 bases, and 1 base stayed unmatched. The CDR3 nucleotides read TGTGCCAGCAGTTACACGGGAGGGGAGCAGTACTTC. Amino acid sequence: CASSYTGGEQYF.

This rearrangement joins TRBV5-1 to TRBJ2-7, with 7 bases fitting TRBD1. V shed 7 bases, J shed 0 bases, and the junction held 7 bases outside the gene matches. CDR1 SGHRS and CDR2 YFSETQ come from the germline V gene. The CDR3 sequence is 14 residues long. CDR3 residues: CASSGQLSSYEQYF. CDR3 DNA sequence: TGCGCCAGCTCGGGACAGTTGAGCTCCTACGAGCAGTACTTC.

This chain links TRBV2 with TRBJ2-2, with D tentatively TRBD1 (6 bases). Trimming took off 8 bases at V and 1 base at J, with 14 bases between the two ends. The germline V gene has CDR1 SNHLY and CDR2 FYNNEI. This CDR3 is built from 15 residues. CDR3 sequence: CASLPDRGNTGELFF. The CDR3 DNA sequence: TGTGCCAGCCTTCCGGACAGAGGGAACACCGGGGAGCTGTTTTTT.

V is TRBV11-2 and J is TRBJ2-1; unclear D gene. V lost 1 base and J 9 bases, leaving 13 bases between the germline ends. Per the germline V gene, CDR1 is SGHAT and CDR2 is FQNNGV. The CDR3 is made up of 14 amino acids. The CDR3 coding sequence is TGTGCCAGCAGCTTAGGATCCCTATTGGGTGAGCAGTTCTTC. Residues: CASSLGSLLGEQFF.